Below are 10 T cell receptor beta chains sequenced from a single sample in a study of CD8+ T cells in alopecia areata. The authors extracted RNA and reverse transcribed it into cDNA as the sequencing template. Some clones are missing from TCRdb's copy, which holds only in-frame ones; the method was immunoSEQ multiplex PCR. The data hold about 64,000 clones, with about 40% observed a single time. The sequenced sample consisted of NKG2D-low CD8+ T cells sorted from blood. The receptors stem from a human donor with alopecia areata.

The J gene is TRBJ2-1, the V gene TRBV9; D unclear. V gave up 4 bases and J gave up 8 bases, with 7 bases separating them. This CDR3 has 11 residues. Germline-derived CDR1 and CDR2 are SGDLS and YYNGEE. The CDR3 reads CASSLYHEQFF. CDR3 DNA sequence: TGTGCCAGCAGCCTTTATCATGAGCAGTTCTTC.

This clone came up a few times. The chain links TRBV7-9 to TRBJ2-3; tentatively, D is TRBD2 (5 bases). Trimming pared 5 bases from V and 0 bases from J, leaving 15 bases between. Germline loops: CDR1 SEHNR, CDR2 FQNEAQ (reference sequence). The CDR3 contains 16 residues. The CDR3 region has the DNA TGTGCCAGCAGCCCAGGACTTGTTTCGAGCACAGATACGCAGTATTTT. This codes for CASSPGLVSSTDTQYF.

This chain uses TRBV7-8 with TRBJ1-2; no definite D call. The CDR3 is 12 amino acids. CDR1 SGHVS and CDR2 FQNEAQ come from the germline V gene. Trimming shortened V by 5 bases and J by 3 bases, and 7 bases separated the two germline ends. The CDR3 spells CASSHLHYGYTF. The CDR3 DNA reads as TGTGCCAGCAGCCACCTCCACTATGGCTACACCTTC. Supplemented by reference TRBV7-8 and TRBJ1-2, the full variable domain reads GAGVSQSPRYKVAKRGQDVALRCDPISGHVSLFWYQQALGQGPEFLTYFQNEAQLDKSGLPSDRFFAERPEGSVSTLKIQRTQQEDSAVYLCASSHLHYGYTFGSGTRLTVV.

This clone was counted a single time. V gene TRBV9 combines with J gene TRBJ2-7, with D perhaps matching TRBD1 or TRBD2 (5 bases each). Germline-derived CDR1 and CDR2 are SGDLS and YYNGEE. V was trimmed by 4 bases and J by 0 bases, leaving 17 bases between them. This CDR3 region has 16 residues. CDR3 residues: CASSPKPGTASYEQYF. Written as DNA, the CDR3 is TGTGCCAGCAGCCCGAAGCCCGGGACGGCCTCCTACGAGCAGTACTTC.

This clone was observed a handful of times. This rearrangement joins TRBV29-1 to TRBJ1-2; no definite D call. CDR3 length: 12 residues. The germline gives CDR1 SQVTM, CDR2 ANQGSEA. Trimming shortened V by 6 bases and J by 4 bases, and 12 bases separated the two germline ends. DNA of the CDR3: TGCAGCGTCCGTATCGCCGCCTATGGCTACACCTTC. It translates to CSVRIAAYGYTF.

This sequence joins TRBV27 and TRBJ2-7; D is ambiguous. With 3 bases removed from V and 1 base from J, the gap between germline ends came to 7 bases. Germline assignment: CDR1 MNHEY and CDR2 SMNVEV (reference sequence). The CDR3 has 13 amino acids. CDR3: CASSLVGSYEQYF. The CDR3 bases are TGTGCCAGCAGTTTGGTAGGTTCCTACGAGCAGTACTTC.

The rearrangement joins TRBV4-2 to TRBJ2-7, with TRBD2 matching over 8 bases. Germline lookup yields CDR1 LGHNA and CDR2 YNFKEQ. V trimming: 1 base; J trimming: 3 bases; junction bases outside the gene matches: 2. CDR3 length equals 14 residues. The CDR3 DNA sequence: TGTGCCAGCAGCCAAGGGACTAGCCACTACGAGCAGTACTTC. Encoded protein: CASSQGTSHYEQYF.

J is TRBJ1-1 and V is TRBV13, with D possibly TRBD1 on 5 matching bases. Looked up from germline, CDR1 is PRHDT and CDR2 is FYEKMQ (reference sequence). V was trimmed by 2 bases and J by 4 bases, leaving 8 bases between them. This CDR3 has 13 amino acids. This CDR3 is CASSLWGGTEAFF. The CDR3 nucleotides read TGTGCCAGCAGCTTATGGGGGGGCACTGAAGCTTTCTTT.

The rearrangement links TRBV7-8 to TRBJ2-5; D gene ambiguous. The CDR3 is 11 amino acids. Trimming shortened V by 5 bases and J by 5 bases, and 6 bases separated the two germline ends. The germline CDR1 and CDR2 sequences are SGHVS and FQNEAQ. CDR3 bases: TGTGCCAGCAGCGCCCCGGAGACCCAGTACTTC. It translates to CASSAPETQYF.

This chain links TRBV5-4 with TRBJ2-5, with D uncertain. CDR1 and CDR2 from the germline V gene are SGHNT and YYREEE (reference sequence). This CDR3 has 13 residues. The V end was cut by 0 bases, the J end by 5 bases, with 8 bases between. The CDR3 sequence: CASSLVPRETQYF. CDR3 sequence (DNA): TGTGCCAGCAGCTTGGTACCCCGGGAGACCCAGTACTTC.